The next 7 T cell receptor beta chains were all read from a single sample in a study of identifying expanded T cells in peripheral blood. Using immunoSEQ multiplex PCR, the repertoire was profiled, and TCRdb retains in-frame clones only, with some absent. The table has about 94,000 clones, 88% seen once. The specimen sequenced was blood. All receptors come from a person aged 18-69 years in good health.

This chain uses TRBV5-4 with TRBJ1-1; maybe TRBD1 (5 bases). V lost 0 bases to trimming and J lost 4 bases, with 10 bases between them. The CDR3 consists of 14 residues. Germline V gene sequence: CDR1 SGHNT, CDR2 YYREEE (reference sequence). In nucleotides, the CDR3 is TGTGCCAGCAGCTTGGACCTTACAGGCACTGAAGCTTTCTTT. This translates into CASSLDLTGTEAFF. Filled out from reference TRBV5-4 and TRBJ1-1, the complete variable domain reads ETGVTQSPTHLIKTRGQQVTLRCSSQSGHNTVSWYQQALGQGPQFIFQYYREEENGRGNFPPRFSGLQFPNYSSELNVNALELDDSALYLCASSLDLTGTEAFFGQGTRLTVV.

As concerns this clone: This same CDR3 is encoded by further DNA sequences in the sample. The V call is TRBV6-6, the J call TRBJ1-3, with TRBD1 as a possible D gene (6 bases). The CDR3 is made up of 15 amino acids. Trimming cost V 6 bases and J 0 bases, with 12 bases left between them. Germline CDR1 MNHNY, CDR2 SVGAGI (reference sequence). As DNA, the CDR3 is TGTGCCAGCAGCAACGGACAGAGCTCTGGAAACACCATATATTTT. It encodes CASSNGQSSGNTIYF.

The rearrangement links TRBV5-4 to TRBJ1-1; perhaps TRBD1 as D (6 bases). The germline V gene has CDR1 SGHNT and CDR2 YYREEE (reference sequence). The CDR3 runs 15 residues. V shed 3 bases and J shed 8 bases, with 20 bases lying between them. In DNA form, the CDR3 reads TGTGCCAGCAGCTCAACCCCTATAAAACAGGGCGAAGCTTTCTTT. Residues: CASSSTPIKQGEAFF.

The V call is TRBV30, the J call TRBJ1-2; 10 bases fit TRBD1. V was pared by 3 bases and J by 5 bases, with 6 bases of the junction left unmatched. This CDR3 is built from 14 residues. Germline V gene lookup returns CDR1 GTSNPN and CDR2 SVGIG (reference sequence). The CDR3 DNA reads TGTGCCTGGAGCCGACAGGGGGCTGGATATGGCTACACCTTC. It specifies CAWSRQGAGYGYTF. The full variable domain, in which reference TRBV30 and TRBJ1-2 provide the parts outside the CDR3, is SQTIHQWPATLVQPVGSPLSLECTVEGTSNPNLYWYRQAAGRGLQLLFYSVGIGQISSEVPQNLSASRPQDRQFILSSKKLLLSDSGFYLCAWSRQGAGYGYTFGSGTRLTVV.

The rearrangement links TRBV7-2 to TRBJ2-1; no definite D call. This CDR3 has 16 residues. Germline CDR1 is SGHTA and CDR2 is FQGNSA. Trimming left V 1 base short and J 8 bases short, with 18 bases between. CDR3 DNA sequence: TGTGCCAGCAGCTTAGGTTTCCAATACGGGCGGCATGAGCAGTTCTTC. Translated: CASSLGFQYGRHEQFF.

The gene calls are TRBV15 and TRBJ2-7; TRBD1 agrees at 7 bases. Per the germline V gene, CDR1 is LNHNV and CDR2 is YYDKDF (reference sequence). The CDR3 consists of 15 residues. The V and J ends lost 1 base and 1 base, in that order; junction bases with no gene match: 4. CDR3 in amino acids: CATSRGGTASYEQYF. The CDR3 coding sequence is TGTGCCACCAGCAGAGGGGGGACAGCTTCCTACGAGCAGTACTTC. Full variable domain (remainder filled in from reference TRBV15 and TRBJ2-7): DAMVIQNPRYQVTQFGKPVTLSCSQTLNHNVMYWYQQKSSQAPKLLFHYYDKDFNNEADTPDNFQSRRPNTSFCFLDIRSPGLGDTAMYLCATSRGGTASYEQYFGPGTRLTVT.

Concerning this clone itself: Other DNA sequences in this sample translate to the same CDR3. The chain has TRBV5-6 and TRBJ2-7; D is ambiguous. V lost 4 bases, J lost 1 base, and 12 bases lay in between. This CDR3 has 14 residues. Germline CDR1 is SGHDT and CDR2 is YYEEEE. CDR3 nucleotides: TGTGCCAGCAGCCTTAGTTCGATTTCCTACGAGCAGTACTTC. Encoded protein: CASSLSSISYEQYF.